This T cell receptor beta chain was captured in a study of blood T cell repertoires in COVID-19. Study information: Some COVID-19 samples were acute and others convalescent; all came from the United States, Italy and Spain.

This CDR3 comprises 14 residues. Looked up from germline, CDR1 is GTSNPN and CDR2 is SVGIG (reference sequence). Trimming shortened V by 0 bases and J by 2 bases, and 10 bases separated the two germline ends. The data were produced by immunoSEQ multiplex PCR, yet TCRdb's version contains in-frame clones alone and is incomplete. The sample lists a few hundred thousand clones, 90% occurring once. The chain has TRBV30 and TRBJ1-1; D gene ambiguous. The sequenced material came from PBMCs or T cells enriched from blood (not recorded which). The receptor was derived from a man aged 18 to 29 who had recovered from COVID-19. The CDR3 region has the DNA TGTGCCTGGAGTGTACCAGGCGTTAACACTGAAGCTTTCTTT. The encoded protein is CAWSVPGVNTEAFF.